This entry features one T cell receptor (beta chain) sequence. The clone's antigen remains unknown. The input lacks base qualities; no much larger clone sits a single base away. For TCRbeta CDR3 sequencing, genomic DNA was extracted from sorted cells using the QIAGEN DNeasy Blood and Tissue Kit. Through immunoSEQ, high-throughput TCRbeta CDR3 sequencing was done commercially, including PCR amplification with internal controls and bias correction. Regarding the original processing steps: A unique productive TCRbeta sequence was defined by the CDR3 nucleotide sequence when primers matched, and otherwise by the CDR3 amino acid sequence together with the Vbeta and Jbeta genes. Sorting error was corrected by removing sequences shared between sorted populations at a frequency ratio of 2:1 or less, and the remaining shared sequences were assigned to the higher population. Sequences were defined as donor-reactive when expanded at least 5-fold in CFSE-low cells versus unstimulated cells and present at a frequency of at least 0.01% in CFSE-low cells. Repertoire divergence was quantified by Jensen-Shannon divergence using the top 100 TCRbeta sequences ranked by frequency. For samples with multiple sequencing runs, sorting error was corrected in each run separately before the runs were combined. TCRdb obtained this table from immuneACCESS and retained in-frame rearrangements with V and J assigned. These tables miss some clones; where compared with another copy, unresolved V genes account for less than half of the shortfall, and the remainder is unexplained. The DNA was the basis for D and trimming; V, J and clone size are from that table. The sample table lists around 98,000 clones, approximately 94% of them with a count of one. The top ten clones comprise 0.46% of the sample.

At the junction V is shortened by 1 base and J by 3 bases, with 12 bases in between. The CDR3 measures 16 amino acids from cysteine to phenylalanine. Just CDR3 DNA is preserved here, 48 bases in frame from base 1. This sample is drawn from a study of Tregs in tolerant kidney transplant recipients (dated by TCRdb to about 2019). With respect to the entire study: The transplants used related donors along with nonmyeloablative bone marrow transplantation, and in the human trials mixed chimerism was transient. TCRbeta sequencing was used in the study to identify donor-specific regulatory T cells before combined kidney and bone marrow transplantation, and the identified cells were then tracked after transplant.

The sample's time point label, in plain terms: blood sample drawn before combined kidney and bone marrow transplant. Thawed PBMCs were FACS-sorted into unstimulated Tregs (CD4+CD25+CD127-), CD4+ non-Tregs (CD4+CD25-), CD4 cells and CD8 cells. The patients were a handful of recipients of combined kidney and bone marrow transplants from the ITN036ST trial, and samples were available only for these trial subjects. Healthy control blood was processed by Ficoll density gradient to PBMCs and cryopreserved; patient PBMCs were collected before and after transplant. The paper as a whole reports these results and caveats: Biological reproducibility was not examined directly, but technical replication error appeared to be minimal. The most biologically relevant and donor-specific TCRbeta repertoire appeared to be identified by expanding Tregs with activated donor B cells. Because only a small number of patients were included, the study had limitations, and the results will need to be validated in larger populations as well as under other immunosuppression protocols. For some patients the PCR primers changed over time, which made it impossible to compare the samples from those patients at the nucleotide level. In tolerant patients, the expansion of donor-specific Tregs was greater than global Treg expansion, suggesting that the expansion was antigen-driven rather than nonspecific.

The clonotype comes from a human donor who received a combined kidney and bone marrow transplant. This sequence uses TRBV6-7 and TRBJ2-2, and possibly TRBD1, on 6 matching bases. TRBV6-7 is an ORF for which the function is uncertain. The source was CD4+ T cells from blood, collected before the transplant. The CDR3 sequence is CASSYFGDTHTGELFF. The DNA is TGTGCCAGCAGTTACTTTGGGGACACTCACACCGGGGAGCTGTTTTTT.